Here is one T cell receptor (beta chain) with its context. This entry comes from a study of control samples from healthy donors and cancer patients. The protocol was immunoSEQ multiplex PCR, while the TCRdb copy is restricted to in-frame clones and leaves out a portion. The sample lists 90,000 to 150,000 clones, more than 75% occurring once. Material: blood. The receptor's source is a young man in good health.

The CDR3 DNA is TGTGCCACCAGTGAGACAGGGAGTCCCACAAAACCAGATACGCAGTATTTT. It yields the protein CATSETGSPTKPDTQYF. The V gene is TRBV24-1, the J gene TRBJ2-3; 7 positions agree with TRBD1. This CDR3 contains 17 residues. CDR1 KGHDR and CDR2 SFDVKD come from the germline V gene. Trimming took 4 bases from V and 4 from J; bases not matched to a gene: 13.